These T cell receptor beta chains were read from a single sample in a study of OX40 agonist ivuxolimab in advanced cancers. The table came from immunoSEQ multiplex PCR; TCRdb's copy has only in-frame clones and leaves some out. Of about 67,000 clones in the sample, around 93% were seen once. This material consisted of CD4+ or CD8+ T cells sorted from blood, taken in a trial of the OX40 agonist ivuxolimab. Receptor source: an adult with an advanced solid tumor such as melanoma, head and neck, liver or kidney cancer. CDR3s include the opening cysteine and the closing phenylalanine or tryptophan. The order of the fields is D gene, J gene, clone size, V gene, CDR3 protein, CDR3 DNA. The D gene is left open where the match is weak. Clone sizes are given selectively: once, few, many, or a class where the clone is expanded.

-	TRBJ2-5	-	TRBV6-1	CASSTTGMETQYF	TGTGCCAGCAGTACAACAGGGATGGAGACCCAGTACTTC
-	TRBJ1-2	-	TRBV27	CASSSQGRNYGYTF	TGTGCCAGCAGTTCCCAGGGGCGTAACTATGGCTACACCTTC
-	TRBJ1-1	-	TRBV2	CASRFPPGDFTEAFF	TGTGCCAGCAGATTCCCCCCAGGGGATTTCACTGAAGCTTTCTTT
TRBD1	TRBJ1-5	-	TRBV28	CASSSWTGVGGNQPQHF	TGTGCCAGCAGTTCCTGGACAGGGGTCGGAGGCAATCAGCCCCAGCATTTT
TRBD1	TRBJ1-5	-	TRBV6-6	CASSPDREYNQPQHF	TGTGCCAGCAGTCCGGACAGGGAATACAATCAGCCCCAGCATTTT
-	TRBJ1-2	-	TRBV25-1	CASSEYNGLRNYGYTF	TGTGCCAGCAGTGAATATAACGGACTCAGGAACTATGGCTACACCTTC
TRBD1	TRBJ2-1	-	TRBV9	CASGTDLYNEQFF	TGTGCCAGTGGGACAGACCTTTACAATGAGCAGTTCTTC
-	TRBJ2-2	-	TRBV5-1	CASSLRSNTGELFF	TGCGCCAGCAGTTTACGGTCGAACACCGGGGAGCTGTTTTTT
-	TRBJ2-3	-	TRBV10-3	CAISGGLGTDTQYF	TGTGCCATCAGCGGAGGGCTCGGCACAGATACGCAGTATTTT
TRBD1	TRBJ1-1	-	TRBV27	CASSSSGGGWTGLLF	TGTGCCAGCAGTTCCTCGGGGGGGGGCTGGACAGGACTTTTGTTT
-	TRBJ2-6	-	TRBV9	CASVKRYKQSRANVLTF	TGTGCCAGCGTAAAACGGTACAAACAAAGTCGGGCCAACGTCCTGACTTTC
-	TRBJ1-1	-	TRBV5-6	CASTGGELLNTEAFF	TGTGCCAGCACCGGAGGAGAGCTCTTGAACACTGAAGCTTTCTTT
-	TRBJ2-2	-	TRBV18	CASSPYSGADTGELFF	TGTGCCAGCTCACCGTACTCTGGGGCAGACACCGGGGAGCTGTTTTTT
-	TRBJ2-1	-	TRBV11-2	CASRIISGATYNEQFF	TGTGCCAGCAGAATTATTTCGGGAGCGACCTACAATGAGCAGTTCTTC
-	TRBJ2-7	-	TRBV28	CASSLKYEQYF	TGTGCCAGCAGTTTGAAGTACGAGCAGTACTTC
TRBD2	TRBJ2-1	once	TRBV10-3	CAISEEGGPLGYEQFF	TGTGCCATCAGTGAGGAGGGAGGGCCGCTTGGCTATGAGCAGTTCTTC
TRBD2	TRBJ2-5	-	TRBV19	CATSEGGRTQETQYF	TGTGCCACCTCAGAAGGCGGGAGGACTCAAGAGACCCAGTACTTC
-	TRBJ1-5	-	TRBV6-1	CASRQGPNQPQHF	TGTGCCAGCAGACAGGGCCCGAATCAGCCCCAGCATTTT
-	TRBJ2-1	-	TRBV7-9	CASSLDPSVAYADYNEQFF	TGTGCCAGCAGCTTAGATCCTAGCGTAGCCTACGCCGACTACAATGAGCAGTTCTTC
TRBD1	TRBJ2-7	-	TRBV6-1	CASQINRGPYEQYF	TGTGCCAGCCAAATAAACAGGGGCCCCTACGAGCAGTACTTC
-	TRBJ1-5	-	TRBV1	CTSSQEKEPKPIVNQPQHF	TGCACCAGCAGCCAAGAAAAGGAGCCTAAGCCCATTGTCAATCAGCCCCAGCATTTT
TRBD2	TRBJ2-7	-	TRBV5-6	CASSLVGGGSAYEQYF	TGTGCCAGCAGCTTGGTGGGCGGCGGGAGTGCCTACGAGCAGTACTTC
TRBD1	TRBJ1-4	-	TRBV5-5	CASSPDRVAEKLFF	TGTGCCAGCAGCCCGGACAGGGTTGCTGAAAAACTGTTTTTT
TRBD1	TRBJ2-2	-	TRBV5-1	CASSRGTGGDTGELFF	TGCGCCAGCAGCAGAGGGACAGGGGGCGACACCGGGGAGCTGTTTTTT
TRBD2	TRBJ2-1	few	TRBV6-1	CASSSGTSTNEQFF	TGTGCCAGCAGTTCCGGGACTAGCACCAATGAGCAGTTCTTC
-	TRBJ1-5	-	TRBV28	CASSLDWSRPQHF	TGTGCCAGCAGTTTAGACTGGAGTCGGCCCCAGCATTTT
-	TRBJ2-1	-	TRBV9	CASSVGFHSYNEQFF	TGTGCCAGCAGCGTAGGGTTCCACTCCTACAATGAGCAGTTCTTC
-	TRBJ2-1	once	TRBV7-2	CASSFRYVNNEQFF	TGTGCCAGCAGCTTCCGGTACGTCAACAATGAGCAGTTCTTC
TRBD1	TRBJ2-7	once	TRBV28	CASSSAGGLSYEQYF	TGTGCCAGCAGTTCGGCAGGGGGCCTCTCCTACGAGCAGTACTTC
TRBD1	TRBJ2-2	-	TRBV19	CASTLGQGDTGELFF	TGTGCCAGTACCCTTGGACAGGGAGACACCGGGGAGCTGTTTTTT
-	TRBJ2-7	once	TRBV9	CASSVGVGKWGGDEQYF	TGTGCCAGCAGCGTAGGTGTCGGGAAGTGGGGCGGTGACGAGCAGTACTTC
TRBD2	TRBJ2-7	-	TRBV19	CASSGTSVSYEQYF	TGTGCCAGTAGCGGGACTAGCGTGTCCTACGAGCAGTACTTC
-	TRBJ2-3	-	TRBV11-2	CASSLDHSTDTQYF	TGTGCCAGCAGCTTAGATCACTCCACAGATACGCAGTATTTT
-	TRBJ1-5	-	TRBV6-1	CASSKEAYSNQPQHF	TGTGCCAGCAGTAAGGAAGCTTATAGCAATCAGCCCCAGCATTTT
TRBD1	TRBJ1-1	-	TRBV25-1	CASGEIRGEGTEAFF	TGTGCCAGCGGGGAAATCAGGGGGGAAGGCACTGAAGCTTTCTTT
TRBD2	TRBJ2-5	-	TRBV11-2	CASSLVLLAGQETQYF	TGTGCCAGCAGCTTAGTGCTGCTAGCGGGGCAAGAGACCCAGTACTTC
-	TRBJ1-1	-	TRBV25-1	CASSEAQGRTEAFF	TGTGCCAGCAGTGAGGCCCAGGGTAGGACTGAAGCTTTCTTT
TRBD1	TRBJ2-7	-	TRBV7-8	CASSLEQGGEQYF	TGTGCCAGCAGCTTAGAACAGGGGGGCGAGCAGTACTTC
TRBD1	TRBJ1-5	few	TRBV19	CASKQGDQPQHF	TGTGCCAGTAAACAGGGGGATCAGCCCCAGCATTTT
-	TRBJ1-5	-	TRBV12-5	CASGLFNQPQHF	TGTGCTAGTGGTTTGTTTAATCAGCCCCAGCATTTT
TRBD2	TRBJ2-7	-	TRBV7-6	CASSLVASGQVYEQYF	TGTGCCAGCAGCTTAGTGGCTAGCGGCCAGGTCTACGAGCAGTACTTC
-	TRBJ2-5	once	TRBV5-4	CASSTALMETQYF	TGTGCCAGCAGCACCGCCCTAATGGAGACCCAGTACTTC
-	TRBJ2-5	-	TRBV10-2	CASRIGQWGETQYF	TGCGCCAGTAGAATAGGACAGTGGGGGGAGACCCAGTACTTC
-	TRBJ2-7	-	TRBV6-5	CASKRESGEQYF	TGTGCCAGCAAGAGGGAGTCGGGCGAGCAGTACTTC
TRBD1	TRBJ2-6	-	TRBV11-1	CASRQRTGNSGANVLTF	TGTGCCAGCAGACAACGGACAGGGAACTCTGGGGCCAACGTCCTGACTTTC
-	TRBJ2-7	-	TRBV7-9	CASSMLSPGDEQYF	TGTGCCAGCAGCATGCTTAGTCCGGGAGACGAGCAGTACTTC
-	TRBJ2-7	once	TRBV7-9	CASSFATTGFGGTYEQYF	TGTGCCAGCAGCTTCGCCACCACAGGGTTTGGGGGGACCTACGAGCAGTACTTC